Listed below are T cell receptor beta chains from one sample, sequenced in a study of blood T cell repertoires in COVID-19. The repertoire was sequenced with immunoSEQ multiplex PCR; TCRdb's copy has only in-frame clones and lacks some. The repertoire holds over 100,000 clones, with around nine tenths as singletons. What was sequenced was peripheral blood. Receptors were obtained from a man aged 40-55 years with acute or convalescent COVID-19. CDR3s include the opening cysteine and the closing phenylalanine or tryptophan. For some rows the clone size is stated as once, few or many, or as a class when expanded; others skip it.

TRBV7-8	TRBJ2-5	-	CASSTRSLQETQYF
TRBV15	TRBJ2-7	-	CATSRDRTGAYEQYF
TRBV30	TRBJ1-1	-	CAWTGQIGTEAFF
TRBV12-5	TRBJ1-4	few	CASGLVVAGGEKLFF
TRBV2	TRBJ2-2	-	CASRGGSGSNTGELFF
TRBV6-5	TRBJ1-1	-	CASTLRGTGITEAFF
TRBV21-1	TRBJ2-7	-	CASNRTATYEQYF
TRBV18	TRBJ1-2	-	CASSPRQLGDGYTF
TRBV5-1	TRBJ2-6	-	CASSRWASGGTVSANVLTF
TRBV2	TRBJ2-7	-	CASARTAINYEQYF
TRBV5-4	TRBJ1-4	-	CASSLTGTTNEKLFF
TRBV29-1	TRBJ2-3	once	CSVEVFQGSDTQYF
TRBV6-2/TRBV6-3	TRBJ2-7	-	CASSQQGATWEQYF
TRBV6-5	TRBJ2-1	-	CASSYSDRKNEQFF
TRBV5-1	TRBJ2-2	-	CASRAGQADTGELFF
TRBV7-9	TRBJ1-6	-	CASSLKTGNSPLHF
TRBV29-1	TRBJ1-1	-	CSVRGHSNTEAFF
TRBV6-5	TRBJ2-1	-	CASSQVSYNEQFF
TRBV5-1	TRBJ2-2	-	CASSFSGTGTGELFF
TRBV7-9	TRBJ2-6	-	CASSPLSGANVLTF
TRBV29-1	TRBJ1-2	-	CSVESQGNNYGYTF
TRBV20-1	TRBJ2-3	-	CSAGGTDTDTQYF
TRBV3-1/TRBV3-2	TRBJ1-2	once	CASSPGQHYGYTF
TRBV7-8	TRBJ1-2	-	CASSSAGTGGYGYTF
TRBV5-5	TRBJ2-4	-	CASSLSGLAKNIQYF
TRBV30	TRBJ2-1	-	CAWSVQASYNEQFF
TRBV5-8	TRBJ2-3	-	CASSEGQGGADTQYF
TRBV5-5	TRBJ1-4	-	CASSSGQDAEKLFF
TRBV19	TRBJ1-5	once	CASSFSRGSGQPQHF
TRBV19	TRBJ2-5	-	CASSPGTIQETQYF
TRBV6-6	TRBJ1-1	-	CASSYSLGDTEAFF
TRBV9	TRBJ1-2	-	CASSREGLLGGYTF
TRBV6-2/TRBV6-3	TRBJ1-2	-	CASSLDRSYGYTF
TRBV19	TRBJ1-6	-	CASLEDSTSNSPLHF
TRBV20-1	TRBJ2-2	-	CSASAGTVNTGELFF
TRBV12-3/TRBV12-4	TRBJ1-2	-	CASRPTDRRGYTF
TRBV5-1	TRBJ2-7	-	CASSLASGVGEQYF
TRBV19	TRBJ1-1	-	CASSIRGLGTEAFF
TRBV30	TRBJ1-5	-	CAWRTRGSNQPQHF
TRBV19	TRBJ1-1	-	CASSSTDRGQTEAFF
TRBV7-3	TRBJ1-6	-	CASSLLGTGGSPLHF
TRBV19	TRBJ2-3	few	CASSGLAGPETDTQYF
TRBV4-2	TRBJ1-3	-	CASSQATGGNGNTIYF
TRBV3-1/TRBV3-2	TRBJ1-1	once	CASSQGPLERAFF
TRBV3-1/TRBV3-2	TRBJ1-6	-	CASSQSSNNSPLHF
TRBV27	TRBJ2-5	-	CASSLSRGGQSGTQYF